Presented here are 12 T cell receptor beta chains from one specimen sequenced in a study of OX40 agonist ivuxolimab in advanced cancers. The library was prepared using the immunoSEQ multiplex PCR assay. Drawn from immuneACCESS, this table holds only the in-frame rearrangements with V and J called that TCRdb kept. Clones are partly lost; checked studies trace under half to an unresolved V gene and leave the rest unexplained. The sample table shows 10,000 to 15,000 clones, and around 82% are seen once. The leading ten clones occupy around 24% of the sample. Sequencing was performed on CD4+ or CD8+ T cells sorted from blood, taken in a trial of the OX40 agonist ivuxolimab. The receptors derive from an adult with an advanced solid tumor such as melanoma, head and neck, liver or kidney cancer.

The J gene is TRBJ1-1, the V gene TRBV7-8, with D uncertain. Germline lookup yields CDR1 SGHVS and CDR2 FQNEAQ. This CDR3 spans 11 amino acids. The germline V and J ends were trimmed by 2 bases and 6 bases, with 4 bases remaining between them. Written as DNA, the CDR3 is TGTGCCAGCAGCTTAAGTGCTGAAGCTTTCTTT. Translated: CASSLSAEAFF.

The chain combines TRBV4-1 with TRBJ2-4; tentatively, D is TRBD1 or TRBD2 (6 bases each). Germline V gene data show CDR1 as MGHRA and CDR2 as YSYEKL. V was clipped by 4 bases and J by 8 bases, with 18 bases between them. This CDR3 comprises 15 residues. The CDR3 bases are TGCGCCAGCAGCCTGAGCGGCGGGACAATTGACATTCAGTACTTC. It specifies CASSLSGGTIDIQYF.

The chain is built from TRBV7-8 and TRBJ1-5; D is undetermined. Trimming removed 3 bases from V and 0 bases from J, with 12 bases in between. CDR3 length: 16 amino acids. Germline loops: CDR1 SGHVS, CDR2 FQNEAQ. The CDR3, as DNA: TGTGCCAGCAGCTTCTGGGCGCAAGATAGCAATCAGCCCCAGCATTTT. Protein product: CASSFWAQDSNQPQHF.

This chain uses TRBV7-8 with TRBJ1-3; a possible D gene is TRBD1 (5 bases). This CDR3 has 14 residues. CDR1 is SGHVS, CDR2 FQNEAQ, per germline. Trimming took 4 bases from V and 2 from J, leaving 9 bases between them. The CDR3 bases are TGTGCCAGCAGCTCCAGGGTCCCTGGAAACACCATATATTTT. This translates into CASSSRVPGNTIYF. Complete variable domain (other parts from reference TRBV7-8 and TRBJ1-3): GAGVSQSPRYKVAKRGQDVALRCDPISGHVSLFWYQQALGQGPEFLTYFQNEAQLDKSGLPSDRFFAERPEGSVSTLKIQRTQQEDSAVYLCASSSRVPGNTIYFGEGSWLTVV.

V is TRBV7-9 and J is TRBJ1-2; D not certain. Trimming pared 5 bases from V and 6 bases from J, leaving 13 bases between. CDR3 length: 13 residues. Germline V lookup: CDR1 SEHNR, CDR2 FQNEAQ (reference sequence). CDR3 loop: CASSIIAPHGYTF. The CDR3 DNA reads TGTGCCAGCAGCATCATAGCCCCCCATGGCTACACCTTC.

V usage is TRBV30 and J usage is TRBJ2-1, with D maybe TRBD2 (7 bases). In germline, CDR1 is GTSNPN, CDR2 SVGIG (reference sequence). V shed 8 bases and J shed 8 bases, with 19 bases lying between them. This CDR3 region has 13 residues. CDR3: CAGGPEGGYEQFF. The CDR3 region has the DNA TGTGCCGGGGGGCCGGAGGGGGGGTATGAGCAGTTCTTC.

The chain is built from TRBV7-3 and TRBJ2-2, with 7 bases fitting TRBD2. Germline CDR1 is SGHTA and CDR2 is FQGTGA. The length of the CDR3 is 17 residues. V dropped 5 bases and J dropped 3; count of bases not matched to a gene: 12. This CDR3 is CASSPNGGGEDTGELFF. The CDR3 DNA reads TGTGCCAGCAGCCCAAATGGGGGAGGGGAAGACACCGGGGAGCTGTTTTTT.

The chain has TRBV9 and TRBJ2-1; D may be TRBD1 (5 bases). The germline V gene has CDR1 SGDLS and CDR2 YYNGEE. The CDR3 loop spans 16 amino acids. The V gene lost 4 bases and the J gene lost 5 bases, with 19 bases spanning the gap. DNA of the CDR3: TGTGCCAGCAGCACCATGGGGCGGAAAGATAACAATGAGCAGTTCTTC. Its protein is CASSTMGRKDNNEQFF.

This clone came up once. The chain has TRBV19 and TRBJ2-7, with 16 positions matching TRBD2. V lost 5 bases and J lost 6; bases outside the gene matches: 13. The CDR3 consists of 18 residues. CDR1 LNHDA and CDR2 SQIVND come from the germline V gene (reference sequence). CDR3 nucleotides: TGTGCCAGTAGTCAGGGACTAGCGGGGGGGTTCCAGTGGAGCGAGCAGTACTTC. It translates to CASSQGLAGGFQWSEQYF.

The chain has TRBV28 and TRBJ2-7; TRBD2 might be the D (5 bases). V was clipped by 6 bases and J by 3 bases, with 24 bases between them. Germline values: CDR1 MDHEN, CDR2 SYDVKM. The length of the CDR3 is 17 residues. The DNA for the CDR3 is TGTGCCAGCAGGATCTTCGACACTAGGAAAGGGCTCTACGAGCAGTACTTC. Protein: CASRIFDTRKGLYEQYF.

The chain recombines TRBV7-6 with TRBJ2-3, with 7 bases fitting TRBD2. CDR1 and CDR2 (germline): SGHVS, FNYEAQ. V lost 3 bases, J lost 4 bases, and 10 bases stayed unmatched. The CDR3 has 16 amino acids. The CDR3 here is CASSFSWGGGSDTQYF. CDR3 bases: TGTGCCAGCAGCTTCTCTTGGGGGGGAGGGTCAGATACGCAGTATTTT.

This clone is medium-sized. V usage is TRBV5-1 and J usage is TRBJ1-1; D is unclear. The CDR3 runs to 15 residues. With 0 bases removed from V and 0 bases from J, the gap between germline ends came to 9 bases. Germline V gene sequence: CDR1 SGHRS, CDR2 YFSETQ. CDR3 coding DNA: TGCGCCAGCAGCTTGGTTCGGGCACTGAACACTGAAGCTTTCTTT. This translates into CASSLVRALNTEAFF.